The entry below gives a single TCR beta chain sequence along with its context. Its target is unknown. Per germline, CDR1 SEHNR and CDR2 FQNEAQ (reference sequence). The ends were cut back, 5 bases at V and 0 bases at J, with 22 bases in the middle. CDR3 length: 18 amino acids. The entry originates in a study of siplizumab effects on memory and regulatory T cells. Study results and caveats: The diversity of naive T cells seemed greater than that of memory cells, and their alloresponse contribution seemed major. In siplizumab conditions, mappable alloreactive CD4+ clones averaged about 63% Treg-derived, against around 30% in controls. Suppressive activity of Tregs proliferating in siplizumab cultures remained unconfirmed. Roughly 75-95% of proliferating CD4+ or CD8+ clones lacked an assignable naive or memory phenotype.

Clones were read by immunoSEQ multiplex PCR, and TCRdb kept only the in-frame ones, dropping some. The table records some 65,000 clones, approximately 89% of them present only once. Sequencing was performed on Tregs sorted from blood. The receptor was derived from a human donor in good health. The chain recombines TRBV7-9 with TRBJ2-5, with D unresolved. The CDR3 DNA follows: TGTGCCAGCAGCATTAGCCTGCCAATGCCAATCCACCAAGAGACCCAGTACTTC. The encoded protein is CASSISLPMPIHQETQYF.